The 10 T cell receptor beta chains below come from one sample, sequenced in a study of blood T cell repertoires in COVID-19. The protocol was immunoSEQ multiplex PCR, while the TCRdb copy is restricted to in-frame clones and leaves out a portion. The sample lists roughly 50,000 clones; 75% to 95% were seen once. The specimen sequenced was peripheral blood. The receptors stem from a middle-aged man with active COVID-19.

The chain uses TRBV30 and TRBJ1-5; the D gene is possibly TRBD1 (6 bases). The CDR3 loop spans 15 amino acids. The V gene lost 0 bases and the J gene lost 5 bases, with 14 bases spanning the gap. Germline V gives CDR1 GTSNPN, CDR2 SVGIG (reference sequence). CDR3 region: CAWSVGRGVDQPQHF. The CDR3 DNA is TGTGCCTGGAGTGTAGGCAGGGGCGTGGATCAGCCCCAGCATTTT.

The CDR3 DNA follows: TGTGCCAGCAGCCGGGGACTAGCGGGAGTCTCCTACGAGCAGTACTTC. Translation: CASSRGLAGVSYEQYF. The V gene is TRBV7-2, the J gene TRBJ2-7; 14 positions match TRBD2. Per germline, CDR1 SGHTA and CDR2 FQGNSA. Trimming took 5 bases from V and 0 from J; bases not matched to a gene: 3. The CDR3 length is 16 residues.

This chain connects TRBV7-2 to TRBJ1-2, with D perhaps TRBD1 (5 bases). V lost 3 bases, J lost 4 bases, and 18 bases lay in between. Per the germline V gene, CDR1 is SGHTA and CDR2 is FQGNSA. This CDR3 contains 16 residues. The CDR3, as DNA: TGTGCCAGCAGCTTGGGCCGGTTAGGGGCCGGCTATGGCTACACCTTC. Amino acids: CASSLGRLGAGYGYTF.

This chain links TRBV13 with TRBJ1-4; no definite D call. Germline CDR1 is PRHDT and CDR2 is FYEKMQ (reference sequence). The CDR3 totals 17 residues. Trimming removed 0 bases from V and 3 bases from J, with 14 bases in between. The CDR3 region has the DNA TGTGCCAGCAGCTTAGGTCTCAGGAGGAATCCTAATGAAAAACTGTTTTTT. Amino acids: CASSLGLRRNPNEKLFF.

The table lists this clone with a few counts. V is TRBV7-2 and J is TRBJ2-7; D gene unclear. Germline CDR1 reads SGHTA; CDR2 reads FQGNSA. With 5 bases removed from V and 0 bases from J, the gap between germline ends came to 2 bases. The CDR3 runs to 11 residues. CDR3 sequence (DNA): TGTGCCAGCAGCCTCTCCTACGAGCAGTACTTC. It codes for CASSLSYEQYF.

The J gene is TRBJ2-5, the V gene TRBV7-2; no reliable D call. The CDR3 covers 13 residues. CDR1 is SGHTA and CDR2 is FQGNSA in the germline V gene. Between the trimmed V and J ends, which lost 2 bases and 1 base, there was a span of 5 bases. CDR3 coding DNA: TGTGCCAGCAGCTTACAGGTCCAAGAGACCCAGTACTTC. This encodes CASSLQVQETQYF.

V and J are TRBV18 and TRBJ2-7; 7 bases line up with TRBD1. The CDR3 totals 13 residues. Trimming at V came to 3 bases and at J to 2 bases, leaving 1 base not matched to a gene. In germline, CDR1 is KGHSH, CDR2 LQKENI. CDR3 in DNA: TGTGCCAGCTCACCGGGACAGACCTACGAGCAGTACTTC. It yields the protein CASSPGQTYEQYF.

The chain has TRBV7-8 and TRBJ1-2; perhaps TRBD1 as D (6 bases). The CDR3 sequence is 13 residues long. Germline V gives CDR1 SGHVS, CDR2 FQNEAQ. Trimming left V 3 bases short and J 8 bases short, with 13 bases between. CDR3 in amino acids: CASSLIGGLGYTF. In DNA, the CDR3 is TGTGCCAGCAGCTTGATAGGGGGTCTAGGCTACACCTTC.

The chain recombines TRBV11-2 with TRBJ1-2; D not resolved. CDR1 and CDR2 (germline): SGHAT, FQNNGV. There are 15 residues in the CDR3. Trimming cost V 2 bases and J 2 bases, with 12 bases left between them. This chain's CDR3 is CASSLFAGSNYGYTF. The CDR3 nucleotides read TGTGCCAGCAGCTTATTCGCCGGGAGCAACTATGGCTACACCTTC.

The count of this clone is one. The CDR3 nucleotides read TGTGCCAGCAGCGTTATGACTAGCGGGGGCCTCACAGATACGCAGTATTTT. Its translation: CASSVMTSGGLTDTQYF. The rearrangement uses TRBV9 and TRBJ2-3; 12 positions match TRBD2. The CDR3 has 17 residues. The J segment lost 2 bases and the V segment lost 2 bases, leaving 6 bases of the junction unmatched. Germline CDR1 and CDR2: SGDLS and YYNGEE.